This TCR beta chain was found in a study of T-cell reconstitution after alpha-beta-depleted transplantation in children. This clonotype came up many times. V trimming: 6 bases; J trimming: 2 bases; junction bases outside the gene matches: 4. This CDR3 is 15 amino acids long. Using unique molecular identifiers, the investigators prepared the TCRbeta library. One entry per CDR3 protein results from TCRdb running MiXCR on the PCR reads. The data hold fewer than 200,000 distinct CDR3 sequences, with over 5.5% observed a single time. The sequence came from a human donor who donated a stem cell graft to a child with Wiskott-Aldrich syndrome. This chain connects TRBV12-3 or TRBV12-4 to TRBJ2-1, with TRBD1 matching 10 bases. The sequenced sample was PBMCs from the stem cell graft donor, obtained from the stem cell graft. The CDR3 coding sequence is TGTGCCAGCAGGGAGACAGGGGGCGCCTACAATGAGCAGTTCTTC. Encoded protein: CASRETGGAYNEQFF.